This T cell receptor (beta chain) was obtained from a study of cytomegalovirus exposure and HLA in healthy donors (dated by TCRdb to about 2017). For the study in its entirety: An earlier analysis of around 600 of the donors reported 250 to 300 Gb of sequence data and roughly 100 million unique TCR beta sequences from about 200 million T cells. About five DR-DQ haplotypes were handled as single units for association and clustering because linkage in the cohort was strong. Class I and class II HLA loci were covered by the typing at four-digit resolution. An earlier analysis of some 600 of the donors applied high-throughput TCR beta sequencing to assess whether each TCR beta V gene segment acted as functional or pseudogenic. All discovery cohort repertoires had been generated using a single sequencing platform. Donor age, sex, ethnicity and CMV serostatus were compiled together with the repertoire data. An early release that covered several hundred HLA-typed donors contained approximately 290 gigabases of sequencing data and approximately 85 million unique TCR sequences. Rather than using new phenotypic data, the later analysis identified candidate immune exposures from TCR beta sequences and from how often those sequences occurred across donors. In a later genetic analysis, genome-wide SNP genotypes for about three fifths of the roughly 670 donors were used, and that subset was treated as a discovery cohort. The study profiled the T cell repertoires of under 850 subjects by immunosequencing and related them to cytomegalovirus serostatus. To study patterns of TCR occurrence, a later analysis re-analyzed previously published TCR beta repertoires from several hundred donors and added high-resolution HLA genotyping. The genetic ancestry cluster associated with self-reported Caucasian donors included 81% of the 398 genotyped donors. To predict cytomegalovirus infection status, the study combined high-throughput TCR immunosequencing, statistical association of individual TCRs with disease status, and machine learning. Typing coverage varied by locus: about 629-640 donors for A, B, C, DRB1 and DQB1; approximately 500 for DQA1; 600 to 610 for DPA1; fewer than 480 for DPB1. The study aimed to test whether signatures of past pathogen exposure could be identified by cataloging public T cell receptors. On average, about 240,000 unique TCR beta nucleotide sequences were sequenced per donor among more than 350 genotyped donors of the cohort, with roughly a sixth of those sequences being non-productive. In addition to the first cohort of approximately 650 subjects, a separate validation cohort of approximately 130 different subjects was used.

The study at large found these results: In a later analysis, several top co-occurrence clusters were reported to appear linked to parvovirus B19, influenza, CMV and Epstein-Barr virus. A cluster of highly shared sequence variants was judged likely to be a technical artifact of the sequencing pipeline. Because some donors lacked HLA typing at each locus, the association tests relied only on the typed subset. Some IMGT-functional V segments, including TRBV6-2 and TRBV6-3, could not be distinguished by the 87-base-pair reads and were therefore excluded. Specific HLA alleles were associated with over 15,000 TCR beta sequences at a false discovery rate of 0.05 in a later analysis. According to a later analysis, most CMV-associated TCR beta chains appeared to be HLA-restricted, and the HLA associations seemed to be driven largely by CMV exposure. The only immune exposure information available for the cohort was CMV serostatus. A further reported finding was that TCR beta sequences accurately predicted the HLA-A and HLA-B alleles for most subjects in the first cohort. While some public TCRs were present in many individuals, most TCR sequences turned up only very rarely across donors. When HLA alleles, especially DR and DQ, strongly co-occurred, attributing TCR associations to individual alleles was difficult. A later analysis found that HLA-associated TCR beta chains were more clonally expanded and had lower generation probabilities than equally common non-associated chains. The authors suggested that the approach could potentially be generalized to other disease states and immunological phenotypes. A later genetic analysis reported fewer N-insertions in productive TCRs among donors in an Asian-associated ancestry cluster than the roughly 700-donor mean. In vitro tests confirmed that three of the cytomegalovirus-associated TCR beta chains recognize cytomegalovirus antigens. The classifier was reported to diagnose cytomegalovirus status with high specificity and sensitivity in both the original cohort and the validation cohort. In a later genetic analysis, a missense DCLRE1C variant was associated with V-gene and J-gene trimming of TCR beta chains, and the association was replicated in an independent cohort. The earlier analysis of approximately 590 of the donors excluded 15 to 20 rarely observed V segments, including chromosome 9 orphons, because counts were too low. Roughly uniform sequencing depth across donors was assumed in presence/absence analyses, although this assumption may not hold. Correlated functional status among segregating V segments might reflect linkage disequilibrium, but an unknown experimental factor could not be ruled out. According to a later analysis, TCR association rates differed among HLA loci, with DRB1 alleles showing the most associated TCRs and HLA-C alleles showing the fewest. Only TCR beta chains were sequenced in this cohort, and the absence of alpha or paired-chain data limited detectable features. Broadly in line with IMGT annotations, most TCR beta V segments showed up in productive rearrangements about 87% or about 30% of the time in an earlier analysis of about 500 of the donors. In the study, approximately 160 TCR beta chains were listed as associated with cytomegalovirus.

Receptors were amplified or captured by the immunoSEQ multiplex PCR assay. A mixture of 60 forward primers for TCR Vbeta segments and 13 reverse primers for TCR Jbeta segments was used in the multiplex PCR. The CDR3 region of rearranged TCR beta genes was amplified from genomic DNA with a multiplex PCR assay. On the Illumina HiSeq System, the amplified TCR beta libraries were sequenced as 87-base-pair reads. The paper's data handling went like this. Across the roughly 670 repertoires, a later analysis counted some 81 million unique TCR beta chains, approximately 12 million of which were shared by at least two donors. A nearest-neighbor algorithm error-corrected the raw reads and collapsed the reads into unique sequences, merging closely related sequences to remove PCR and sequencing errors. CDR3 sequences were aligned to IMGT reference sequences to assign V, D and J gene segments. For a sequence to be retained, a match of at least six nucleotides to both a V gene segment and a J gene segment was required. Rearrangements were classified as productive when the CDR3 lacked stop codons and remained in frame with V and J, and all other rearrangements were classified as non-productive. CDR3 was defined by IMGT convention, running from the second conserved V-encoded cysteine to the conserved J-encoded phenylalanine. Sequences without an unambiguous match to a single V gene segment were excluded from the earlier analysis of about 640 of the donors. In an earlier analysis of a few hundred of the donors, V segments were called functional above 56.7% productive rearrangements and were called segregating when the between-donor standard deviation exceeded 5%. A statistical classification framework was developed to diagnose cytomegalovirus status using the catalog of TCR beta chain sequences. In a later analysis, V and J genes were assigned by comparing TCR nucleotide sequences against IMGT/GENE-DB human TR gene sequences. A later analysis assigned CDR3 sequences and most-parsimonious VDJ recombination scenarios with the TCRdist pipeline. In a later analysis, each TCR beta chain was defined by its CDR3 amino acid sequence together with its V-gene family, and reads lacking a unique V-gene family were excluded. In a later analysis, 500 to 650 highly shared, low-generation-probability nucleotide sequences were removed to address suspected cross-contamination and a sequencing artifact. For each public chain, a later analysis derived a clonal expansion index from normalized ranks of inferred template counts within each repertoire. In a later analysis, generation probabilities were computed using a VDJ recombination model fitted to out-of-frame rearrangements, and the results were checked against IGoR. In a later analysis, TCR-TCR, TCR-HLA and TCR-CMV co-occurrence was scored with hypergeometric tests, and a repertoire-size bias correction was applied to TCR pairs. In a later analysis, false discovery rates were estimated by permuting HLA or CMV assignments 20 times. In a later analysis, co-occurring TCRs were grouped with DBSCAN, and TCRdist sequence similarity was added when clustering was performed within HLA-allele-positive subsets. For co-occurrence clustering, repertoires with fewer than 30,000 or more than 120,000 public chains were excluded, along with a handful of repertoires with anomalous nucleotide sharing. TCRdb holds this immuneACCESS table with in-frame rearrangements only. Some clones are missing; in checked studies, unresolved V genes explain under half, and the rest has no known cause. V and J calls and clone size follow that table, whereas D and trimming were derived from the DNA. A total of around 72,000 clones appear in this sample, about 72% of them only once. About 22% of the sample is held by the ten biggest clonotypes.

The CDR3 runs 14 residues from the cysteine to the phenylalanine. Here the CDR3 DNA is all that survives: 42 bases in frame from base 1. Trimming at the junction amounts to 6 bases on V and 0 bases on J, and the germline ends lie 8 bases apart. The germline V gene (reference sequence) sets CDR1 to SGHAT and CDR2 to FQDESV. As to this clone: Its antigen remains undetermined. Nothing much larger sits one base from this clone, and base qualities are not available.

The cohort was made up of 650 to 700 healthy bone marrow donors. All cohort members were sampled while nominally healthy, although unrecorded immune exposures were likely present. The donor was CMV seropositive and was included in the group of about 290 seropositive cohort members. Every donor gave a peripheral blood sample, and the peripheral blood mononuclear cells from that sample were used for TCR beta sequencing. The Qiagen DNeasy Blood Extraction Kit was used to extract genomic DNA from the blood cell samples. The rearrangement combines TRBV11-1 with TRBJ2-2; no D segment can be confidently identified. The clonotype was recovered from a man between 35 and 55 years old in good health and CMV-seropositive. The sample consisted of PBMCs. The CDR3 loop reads CASRRGSNTGELFF. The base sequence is TGTGCCAGCAGAAGAGGCTCGAACACCGGGGAGCTGTTTTTT.